The 28 T cell receptor beta chains below all came from one sample that was sequenced in a study of somatic mutations in cytotoxic T cells in rheumatoid arthritis. Method: immunoSEQ multiplex PCR; TCRdb's copy keeps in-frame clones and lacks some. The profile covers around 13,000 clones, with approximately 80% appearing a single time and less than 25% taken by the ten largest. The sequenced sample was CD8+ T cells sorted from blood. The receptors here all came from an adult with rheumatoid arthritis.

The chain's CDR3 is CASSYLLDSEKLFF. The CDR3, as DNA: TGTGCCAGCAGTTACCTCTTAGACAGTGAAAAACTGTTTTTT. The chain employs TRBV6-5 and TRBJ1-4; the D gene is possibly TRBD1 (5 bases). The germline gives CDR1 MNHEY, CDR2 SVGAGI. The V gene lost 2 bases and the J gene lost 7 bases, with 11 bases spanning the gap. The CDR3 length is 14 residues.

The J gene is TRBJ2-3, the V gene TRBV12-1; the table's D call of TRBD2 was not tested on the DNA. TRBV12-1 is an annotated pseudogene. The CDR3 runs 18 residues. CDR3 in amino acids: CASSSRLWTSGWPDTQYF. The CDR3 coding sequence is TGTGCCAGCAGCTCCCGACTATGGACTAGCGGGTGGCCAGATACGCAGTATTTT.

The chain has TRBV7-8 and TRBJ1-1; maybe TRBD1 (5 bases). The CDR3 sequence is 14 residues long. The germline V and J ends were trimmed by 3 bases and 4 bases, with 12 bases remaining between them. The germline V gene encodes CDR1 SGHVS and CDR2 FQNEAQ. Here the CDR3 reads CASSFSGGGTEAFF. The CDR3 DNA reads TGTGCCAGCAGCTTCTCGGGGGGGGGCACTGAAGCTTTCTTT.

The genes are TRBV6-1 and TRBJ2-1, with D perhaps matching TRBD2 (7 bases). Per germline, CDR1 MNHNS and CDR2 SASEGT. The length of the CDR3 is 15 residues. Trimming stripped 8 bases from V and 4 bases from J, with 18 bases between. The CDR3 nucleotides are TGTGCCAGCGGCCCGGGGGGCGGGGATTACAATGAGCAGTTCTTC. Its translation: CASGPGGGDYNEQFF.

This chain connects TRBV2 to TRBJ2-5; the match to TRBD2 covers 14 bases. J gave up 4 bases and V 9 bases, and 1 base lay outside the gene matches. The CDR3 extends over 13 amino acids. CDR1 and CDR2 (germline): SNHLY, FYNNEI. CDR3 nucleotides: TGTGCCAGGGGACTAGCGGGAGTAGAGACCCAGTACTTC. Translating it yields CARGLAGVETQYF.

A single count supports this clone. This chain uses TRBV6-6 with TRBJ1-5; D gene unclear. V was clipped by 6 bases and J by 5 bases, with 11 bases between them. This CDR3 comprises 13 residues. Germline CDR1 and CDR2: MNHNY and SVGAGI (reference sequence). The CDR3 region is CASSLVQDQPQHF. CDR3 coding DNA: TGTGCCAGCAGCCTTGTTCAGGATCAGCCCCAGCATTTT.

This clone was recorded once. The CDR3 DNA reads TGTGCCACCAGCAGCCGGGCGGGAGTCAATATTGCCGGGGAGCTGTTTTTT. Translating gives CATSSRAGVNIAGELFF. The chain combines TRBV15 with TRBJ2-2, with TRBD2 matching 7 bases. The CDR3 length is 17 residues. Germline CDR1 is LNHNV and CDR2 is YYDKDF (reference sequence). The V segment lost 3 bases and the J segment 6 bases; nucleotides outside the gene matches: 13.

This clone has just one count. The rearrangement joins TRBV28 to TRBJ2-3, with D maybe TRBD2 (5 bases). Germline CDR1 MDHEN, CDR2 SYDVKM. The CDR3 is made up of 15 amino acids. V dropped 5 bases and J dropped 0 bases, with 12 bases sitting between them. The CDR3 is CASSPTTRSTDTQYF. CDR3 nucleotides: TGTGCCAGCAGTCCGACTACTAGGAGCACAGATACGCAGTATTTT.

The chain recombines TRBV13 with TRBJ2-1, with D unclear. V lost 4 bases and J 8 bases, leaving 12 bases between the germline ends. CDR3 size: 13 residues. Per the germline V gene, CDR1 is PRHDT and CDR2 is FYEKMQ (reference sequence). The CDR3 sequence: CASSSRRMDEQFF. CDR3 bases: TGTGCCAGCAGCTCCCGGAGAATGGATGAGCAGTTCTTC.

This chain uses TRBV7-6 with TRBJ2-1, with TRBD2 identical over 11 bases. CDR1 SGHVS and CDR2 FNYEAQ come from the germline V gene. This CDR3 has 13 residues. V trimming: 4 bases; J trimming: 7 bases; junction bases outside the gene matches: 0. The CDR3 loop is CASSWTSGNEQFF. The CDR3 DNA sequence: TGTGCCAGCAGCTGGACTAGCGGGAATGAGCAGTTCTTC.

This clone was seen just once. The gene calls are TRBV7-9 and TRBJ1-4; D perhaps matches TRBD1 (5 bases). Germline loops: CDR1 SEHNR, CDR2 FQNEAQ (reference sequence). This CDR3 contains 15 residues. Trimming took off 3 bases at V and 7 bases at J, with 15 bases between the two ends. The CDR3: CASSFRREGIEKLFF. CDR3 nucleotide sequence: TGTGCCAGCAGCTTCCGCAGGGAAGGAATTGAAAAACTGTTTTTT.

V gene TRBV10-3 combines with J gene TRBJ2-1; 12 nucleotides line up with TRBD2. This CDR3 spans 20 amino acids. V lost 2 bases, J lost 8 bases, and 19 bases stayed unmatched. Germline V gene data show CDR1 as ENHRY and CDR2 as SYGVKD. CDR3 sequence (DNA): TGTGCCATCAGTGAGGTTTGGAGGACTAGCGGGAACCGGGCCGGCTATGAGCAGTTCTTC. Translation gives CAISEVWRTSGNRAGYEQFF.

The V and J genes are TRBV19 and TRBJ1-2; a weak D match, TRBD1 (5 bases). Between the trimmed V and J ends, which lost 3 bases and 6 bases, there was a span of 20 bases. Germline V gene sequence: CDR1 LNHDA, CDR2 SQIVND (reference sequence). The CDR3 consists of 16 residues. CDR3 DNA: TGTGCCAGTAGTATCACATCGGGTGCGGTACAGGATGGCTACACCTTC. Amino acid sequence: CASSITSGAVQDGYTF.

This clone has more than one count but fewer than ten. The chain couples TRBV6-5 to TRBJ2-3; weak D call: TRBD1 (5 bases). The CDR3 loop spans 16 amino acids. Trimming stripped 2 bases from V and 2 bases from J, with 14 bases between. Per the germline V gene, CDR1 is MNHEY and CDR2 is SVGAGI. The CDR3 coding sequence is TGTGCCAGCAGTTACATGGGGCGGCCTTCCACAGATACGCAGTATTTT. It yields the protein CASSYMGRPSTDTQYF.

The V call is TRBV6-4, the J call TRBJ2-1, with 14 bases fitting TRBD2. Germline CDR1 and CDR2: MRHNA and SNTAGT. Germline trimming cut 4 bases from V and 2 bases from J; bases unmatched to any gene: 7. This CDR3 region has 18 residues. Written as DNA, the CDR3 is TGTGCCAGCAGTGCCTTCGGGGGACTAGCGGGAGCCTACAATGAGCAGTTCTTC. Its protein product is CASSAFGGLAGAYNEQFF.

The rearrangement joins TRBV18 to TRBJ1-4; TRBD1 matches at 10 bases. The length of the CDR3 is 15 residues. The ends lost 5 bases at V and 3 bases at J; junction bases unmatched: 3. Germline lookup yields CDR1 KGHSH and CDR2 LQKENI. The CDR3 spells CASSTTGGPNEKLFF. The CDR3 DNA sequence: TGTGCCAGCTCAACGACAGGGGGCCCTAATGAAAAACTGTTTTTT.

This clone came up once. The chain carries TRBV12-5 and TRBJ2-1; 11 nucleotides align to TRBD2. The trim removed 5 bases at V and 5 bases at J, leaving 8 bases unmatched. Germline-derived CDR1 and CDR2 are LGHNT and FRNRAP. CDR3 size: 16 residues. Here the CDR3 reads CASGGPKGLADNEQFF. Here the CDR3 DNA reads TGTGCTAGTGGTGGTCCTAAGGGACTAGCGGACAATGAGCAGTTCTTC.

The chain uses TRBV19 and TRBJ1-2; TRBD1 aligns across 11 bases. CDR3 length: 14 amino acids. Germline V lookup: CDR1 LNHDA, CDR2 SQIVND (reference sequence). Unmatched junction bases numbered 8, after V lost 6 bases and J lost 8 bases. CDR3 coding DNA: TGTGCCAGTAGGGGGACAGGGGGAATCTTCGGCTACACCTTC. This codes for CASRGTGGIFGYTF.

The rearrangement uses TRBV4-2 and TRBJ1-2; tentatively, D is TRBD1 (5 bases). Germline CDR1 LGHNA, CDR2 YNFKEQ. CDR3 length equals 14 residues. The V end lost 1 base, the J end lost 3 bases, and 9 bases lay between the germline ends. This chain's CDR3 is CASSQAGTYYGYTF. In nucleotides, the CDR3 is TGTGCCAGCAGCCAAGCCGGGACCTACTATGGCTACACCTTC.

This clone was seen more than once but under ten times. The chain couples TRBV10-1 to TRBJ2-3; 10 bases match TRBD1. V shed 0 bases and J 5 bases; nucleotides not matched to a gene: 2. The CDR3 has 15 amino acids. CDR1 is WNHNN, CDR2 SYGVQD, per germline (reference sequence). The CDR3 loop is CASSESRTGGDTQYF. CDR3 sequence (DNA): TGCGCCAGCAGTGAGTCCCGGACAGGGGGAGATACGCAGTATTTT.

The gene calls are TRBV6-8 and TRBJ2-5; unclear D gene. The V gene lost 5 bases and the J gene lost 5 bases, with 12 bases spanning the gap. Germline assignment: CDR1 MNHGY and CDR2 SAAAGT. The CDR3 extends over 13 amino acids. The CDR3 DNA follows: TGTGCCAGCAGTCCCATTGGATGGGAGACCCAGTACTTC. This gives the protein CASSPIGWETQYF.

This chain links TRBV29-1 with TRBJ2-1; weak D call: TRBD2 (6 bases). The length of the CDR3 is 17 residues. Germline V lookup: CDR1 SQVTM, CDR2 ANQGSEA. V was trimmed by 1 base and J by 2 bases, leaving 18 bases between them. CDR3 protein: CSVEGVTGTSAYNEQFF. The CDR3 nucleotides are TGCAGCGTTGAAGGGGTCACGGGGACTTCAGCCTACAATGAGCAGTTCTTC.

This chain links TRBV6-4 with TRBJ2-2; unclear D gene. Trimming removed 0 bases from V and 7 bases from J, with 6 bases in between. In germline, CDR1 is MRHNA, CDR2 SNTAGT. The CDR3 has 13 residues. CDR3 protein: CASSDSENGELFF. The CDR3, as DNA: TGTGCCAGCAGTGACTCGGAAAACGGGGAGCTGTTTTTT.

This rearrangement joins TRBV28 to TRBJ1-5; no reliable D call. V was trimmed by 3 bases and J by 3 bases, leaving 6 bases between them. The CDR3 totals 13 residues. Germline-derived CDR1 and CDR2 are MDHEN and SYDVKM. The CDR3 region has the DNA TGTGCCAGCAGTTTCCGGGACAATCAGCCCCAGCATTTT. Protein: CASSFRDNQPQHF.

This clone was counted between two and nine times. V gene TRBV13 combines with J gene TRBJ1-1; tentative D call: TRBD1 (6 bases). Germline assignment: CDR1 PRHDT and CDR2 FYEKMQ (reference sequence). Trimming cost V 7 bases and J 4 bases, with 16 bases left between them. The CDR3 is 14 amino acids. CDR3 amino acids: CASTWGGLGTEAFF. In DNA, the CDR3 is TGTGCCAGCACCTGGGGGGGGCTGGGCACTGAAGCTTTCTTT.

The chain joins TRBV19 to TRBJ2-7; D is ambiguous. CDR1 and CDR2 (germline): LNHDA, SQIVND (reference sequence). The CDR3 runs to 14 residues. V shed 5 bases and J shed 0 bases, with 11 bases lying between them. CDR3 in amino acids: CASSAAKGSYEQYF. CDR3 DNA sequence: TGTGCCAGTAGTGCCGCCAAGGGCTCCTACGAGCAGTACTTC.

The DNA for the CDR3 is TGTGCCAGCAGCTTCTCCTCATACCAGGGGAATGAGCAGTTCTTC. Its translation: CASSFSSYQGNEQFF. The chain joins TRBV7-2 to TRBJ2-1; D possibly corresponds to TRBD1 (6 bases). CDR1 and CDR2 from the germline V gene are SGHTA and FQGNSA. Deletions cut 3 bases from V and 7 bases from J, with 16 bases between. CDR3 length: 15 residues.

The chain recombines TRBV4-2 with TRBJ1-5; a weak D match, TRBD1 (6 bases). Looked up from germline, CDR1 is LGHNA and CDR2 is YNFKEQ. This CDR3 has 15 residues. V was trimmed by 0 bases and J by 7 bases, leaving 13 bases between them. The CDR3 DNA follows: TGTGCCAGCAGCCAAGATCCGGCGGGGGGCCAGCCCCAGCATTTT. Translation gives CASSQDPAGGQPQHF.